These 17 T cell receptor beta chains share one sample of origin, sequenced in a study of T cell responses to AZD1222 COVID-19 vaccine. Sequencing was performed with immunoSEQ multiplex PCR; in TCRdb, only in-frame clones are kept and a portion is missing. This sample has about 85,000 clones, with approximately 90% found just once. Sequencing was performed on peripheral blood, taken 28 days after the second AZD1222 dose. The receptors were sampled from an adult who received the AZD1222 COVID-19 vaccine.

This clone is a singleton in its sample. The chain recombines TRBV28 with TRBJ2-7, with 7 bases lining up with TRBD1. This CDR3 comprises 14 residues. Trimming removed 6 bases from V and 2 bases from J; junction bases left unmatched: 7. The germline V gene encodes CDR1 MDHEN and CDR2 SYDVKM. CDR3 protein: CASSHQTGTYEQYF. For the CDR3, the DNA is TGTGCCAGCAGCCACCAGACAGGGACCTACGAGCAGTACTTC.

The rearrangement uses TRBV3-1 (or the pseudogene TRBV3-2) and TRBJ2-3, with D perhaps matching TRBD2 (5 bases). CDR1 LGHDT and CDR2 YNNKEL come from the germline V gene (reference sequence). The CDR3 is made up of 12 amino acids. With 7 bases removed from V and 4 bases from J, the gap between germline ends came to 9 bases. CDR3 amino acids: CASNLGADTQYF. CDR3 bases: TGTGCCAGCAACCTCGGGGCAGATACGCAGTATTTT.

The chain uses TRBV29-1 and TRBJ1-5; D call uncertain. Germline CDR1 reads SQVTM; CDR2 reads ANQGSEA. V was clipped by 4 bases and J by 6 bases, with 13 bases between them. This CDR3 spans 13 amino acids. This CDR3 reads CSVVFGLGQPQHF. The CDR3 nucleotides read TGCAGCGTTGTGTTTGGTCTTGGTCAGCCCCAGCATTTT.

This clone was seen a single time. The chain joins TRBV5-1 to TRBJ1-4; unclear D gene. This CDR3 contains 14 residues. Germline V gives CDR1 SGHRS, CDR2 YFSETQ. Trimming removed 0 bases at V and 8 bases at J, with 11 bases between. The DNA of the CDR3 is TGCGCCAGCAGCTTGGGGCCGGCCCCGGAAAAACTGTTTTTT. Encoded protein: CASSLGPAPEKLFF. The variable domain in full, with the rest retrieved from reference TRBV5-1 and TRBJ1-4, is KAGVTQTPRYLIKTRGQQVTLSCSPISGHRSVSWYQQTPGQGLQFLFEYFSETQRNKGNFPGRFSGRQFSNSRSEMNVSTLELGDSALYLCASSLGPAPEKLFFGSGTQLSVL.

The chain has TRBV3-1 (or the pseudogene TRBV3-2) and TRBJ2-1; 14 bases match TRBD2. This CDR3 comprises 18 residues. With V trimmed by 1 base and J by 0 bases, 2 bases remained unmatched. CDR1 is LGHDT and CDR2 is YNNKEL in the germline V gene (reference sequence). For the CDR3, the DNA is TGTGCCAGCAGCCAAGCGGGGACTAGCGGGAGCTCCTACAATGAGCAGTTCTTC. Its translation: CASSQAGTSGSSYNEQFF.

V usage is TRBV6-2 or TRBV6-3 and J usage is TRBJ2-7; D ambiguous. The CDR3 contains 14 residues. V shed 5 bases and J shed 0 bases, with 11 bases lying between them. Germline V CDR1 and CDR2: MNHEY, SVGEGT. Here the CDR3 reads CASSRDGNSYEQYF. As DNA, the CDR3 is TGTGCCAGCAGTCGTGACGGAAACTCCTACGAGCAGTACTTC.

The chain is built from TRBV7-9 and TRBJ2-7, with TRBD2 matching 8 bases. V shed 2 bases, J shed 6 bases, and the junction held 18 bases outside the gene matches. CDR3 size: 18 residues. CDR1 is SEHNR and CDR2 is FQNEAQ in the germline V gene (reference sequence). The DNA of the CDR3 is TGTGCCAGCAGCTTAAGCAGGGGTTTAGCGGGATATGTGGGCGAGCAGTACTTC. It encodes CASSLSRGLAGYVGEQYF.

The CDR3, as DNA: TGTGCCAGTAGTATACTAGCCAAAAACATTCAGTACTTC. Residues: CASSILAKNIQYF. The V and J genes are TRBV19 and TRBJ2-4; D gene ambiguous. Germline V CDR1 and CDR2: LNHDA, SQIVND (reference sequence). The V end was cut by 2 bases, the J end by 0 bases, with 2 bases between. This CDR3 spans 13 amino acids.

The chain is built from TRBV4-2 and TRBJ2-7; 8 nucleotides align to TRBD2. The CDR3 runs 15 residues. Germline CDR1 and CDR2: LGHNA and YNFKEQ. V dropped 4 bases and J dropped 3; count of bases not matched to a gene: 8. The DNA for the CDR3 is TGTGCCAGCAGCCCAAACCTAGCGGGCGGCTACGAGCAGTACTTC. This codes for CASSPNLAGGYEQYF.

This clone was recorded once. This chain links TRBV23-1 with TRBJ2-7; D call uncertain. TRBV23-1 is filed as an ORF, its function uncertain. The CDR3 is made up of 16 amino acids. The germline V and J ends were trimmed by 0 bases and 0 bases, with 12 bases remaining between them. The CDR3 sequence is CASSQSPGPSSYEQYF. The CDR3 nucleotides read TGCGCCAGCAGTCAATCACCGGGCCCCAGCTCCTACGAGCAGTACTTC.

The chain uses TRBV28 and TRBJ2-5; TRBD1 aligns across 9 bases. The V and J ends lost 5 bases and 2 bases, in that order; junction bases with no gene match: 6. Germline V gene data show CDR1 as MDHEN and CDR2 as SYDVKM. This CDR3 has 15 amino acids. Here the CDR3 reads CASSKDRGWQETQYF. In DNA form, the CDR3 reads TGTGCCAGCAGTAAGGACAGGGGATGGCAAGAGACCCAGTACTTC.

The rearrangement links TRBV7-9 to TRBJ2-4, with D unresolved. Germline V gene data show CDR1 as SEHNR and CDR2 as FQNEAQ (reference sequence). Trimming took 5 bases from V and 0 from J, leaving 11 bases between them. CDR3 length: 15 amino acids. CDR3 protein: CASSTGPLAKNIQYF. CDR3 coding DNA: TGTGCCAGCAGCACCGGGCCCCTAGCCAAAAACATTCAGTACTTC.

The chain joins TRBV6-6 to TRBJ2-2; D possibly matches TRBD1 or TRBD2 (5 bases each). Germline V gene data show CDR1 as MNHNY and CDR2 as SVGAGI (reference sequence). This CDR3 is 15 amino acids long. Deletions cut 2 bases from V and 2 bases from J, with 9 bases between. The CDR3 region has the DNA TGTGCCAGCAGTTACGGGGACCCTAACACCGGGGAGCTGTTTTTT. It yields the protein CASSYGDPNTGELFF.

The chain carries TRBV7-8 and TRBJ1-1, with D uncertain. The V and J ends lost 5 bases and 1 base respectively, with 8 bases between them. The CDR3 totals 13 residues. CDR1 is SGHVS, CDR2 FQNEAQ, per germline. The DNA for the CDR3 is TGTGCCAGCAGCGTGGGTCCGAACACTGAAGCTTTCTTT. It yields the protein CASSVGPNTEAFF.

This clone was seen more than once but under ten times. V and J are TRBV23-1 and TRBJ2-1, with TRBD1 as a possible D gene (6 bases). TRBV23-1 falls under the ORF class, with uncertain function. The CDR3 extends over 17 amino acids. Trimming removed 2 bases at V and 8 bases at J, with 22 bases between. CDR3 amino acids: CASSQAARNRVRDEQFF. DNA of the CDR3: TGCGCCAGCAGTCAAGCTGCTAGGAACAGGGTAAGGGATGAGCAGTTCTTC.

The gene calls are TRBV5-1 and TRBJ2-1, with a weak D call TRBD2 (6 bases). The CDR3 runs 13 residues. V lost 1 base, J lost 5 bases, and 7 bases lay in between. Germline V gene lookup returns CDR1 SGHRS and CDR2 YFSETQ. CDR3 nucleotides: TGCGCCAGCAGCTTGTCGGGGGACAATGAGCAGTTCTTC. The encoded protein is CASSLSGDNEQFF.

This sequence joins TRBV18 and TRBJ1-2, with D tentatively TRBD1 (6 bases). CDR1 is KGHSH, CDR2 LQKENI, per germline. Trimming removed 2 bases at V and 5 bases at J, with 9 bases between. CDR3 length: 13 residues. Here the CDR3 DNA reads TGTGCCAGCTCACCAGAGGGGGGGTATGGCTACACCTTC. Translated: CASSPEGGYGYTF.